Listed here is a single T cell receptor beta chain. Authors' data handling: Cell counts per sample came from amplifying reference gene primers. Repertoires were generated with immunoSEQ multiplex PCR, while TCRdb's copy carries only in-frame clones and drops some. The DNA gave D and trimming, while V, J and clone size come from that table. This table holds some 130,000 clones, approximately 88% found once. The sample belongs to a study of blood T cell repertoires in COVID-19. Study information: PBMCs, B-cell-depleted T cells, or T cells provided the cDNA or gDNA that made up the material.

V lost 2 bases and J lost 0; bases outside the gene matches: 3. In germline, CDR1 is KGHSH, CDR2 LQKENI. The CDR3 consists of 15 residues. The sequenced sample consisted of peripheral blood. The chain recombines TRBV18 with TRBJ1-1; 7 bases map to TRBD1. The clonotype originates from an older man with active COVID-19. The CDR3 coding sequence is TGTGCCAGCTCACCAGGGACAGCCATGAACACTGAAGCTTTCTTT. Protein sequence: CASSPGTAMNTEAFF.